Given below is one T cell receptor (beta chain) in context. Per the study methods: Reference gene primer amplification yielded estimated nucleated cell counts. Profiling relied on immunoSEQ multiplex PCR, and the TCRdb table lists in-frame clones only, not all of them. Clone size and V and J calls were adopted from that table, with D and trimming inferred from the DNA. The repertoire holds just over 35,000 clones, with approximately 90% as singletons. This entry belongs to a study of blood T cell repertoires in COVID-19. Study context: Specimens from acute and convalescent COVID-19 originated in the United States, Italy and Spain. PBMCs, B-cell-depleted T cells, or T cells provided the cDNA or gDNA that made up the material.

The V gene lost 5 bases and the J gene lost 5 bases, with 12 bases spanning the gap. The germline CDR1 and CDR2 sequences are LGHDT and YNNKEL (reference sequence). The CDR3 loop spans 13 amino acids. The chain recombines TRBV3-1 (or the pseudogene TRBV3-2) with TRBJ1-1; tentatively, D is TRBD1 (5 bases). The sequence was obtained from a human donor in a cohort sampled during active COVID-19. Sequencing was done on a sample of peripheral blood. CDR3 nucleotides: TGTGCCAGCAGCACCGGGACTTGGACTGAAGCTTTCTTT. Protein sequence: CASSTGTWTEAFF.